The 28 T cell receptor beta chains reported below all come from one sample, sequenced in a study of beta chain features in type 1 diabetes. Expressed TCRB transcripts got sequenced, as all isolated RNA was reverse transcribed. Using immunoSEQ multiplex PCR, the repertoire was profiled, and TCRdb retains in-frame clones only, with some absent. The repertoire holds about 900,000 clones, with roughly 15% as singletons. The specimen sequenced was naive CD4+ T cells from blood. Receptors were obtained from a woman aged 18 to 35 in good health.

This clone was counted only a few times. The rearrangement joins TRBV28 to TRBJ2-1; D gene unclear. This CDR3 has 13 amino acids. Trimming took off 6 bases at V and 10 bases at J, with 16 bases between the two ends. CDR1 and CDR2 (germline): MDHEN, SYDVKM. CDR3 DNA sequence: TGTGCCAGCAGGCCCAATTCAAAGGACGAGCAGTTCTTC. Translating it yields CASRPNSKDEQFF.

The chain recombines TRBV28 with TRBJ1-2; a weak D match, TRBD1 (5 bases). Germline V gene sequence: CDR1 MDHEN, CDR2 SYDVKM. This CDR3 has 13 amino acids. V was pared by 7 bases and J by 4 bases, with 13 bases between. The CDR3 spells CASIGQGVYGYTF. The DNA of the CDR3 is TGTGCCAGCATCGGGCAGGGTGTCTATGGCTACACCTTC.

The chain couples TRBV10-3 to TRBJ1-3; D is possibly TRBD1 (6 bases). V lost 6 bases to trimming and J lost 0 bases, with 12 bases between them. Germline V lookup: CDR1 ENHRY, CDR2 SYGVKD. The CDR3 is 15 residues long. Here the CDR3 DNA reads TGTGCCATCAGCCGAAACAGGGACTCTGGAAACACCATATATTTT. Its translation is CAISRNRDSGNTIYF.

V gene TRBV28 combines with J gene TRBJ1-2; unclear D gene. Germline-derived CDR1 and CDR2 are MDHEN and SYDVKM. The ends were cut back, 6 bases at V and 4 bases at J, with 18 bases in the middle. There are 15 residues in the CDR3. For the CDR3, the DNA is TGTGCCAGCAGCCCCCCGGGGAGCTTGAGCTATGGCTACACCTTC. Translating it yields CASSPPGSLSYGYTF.

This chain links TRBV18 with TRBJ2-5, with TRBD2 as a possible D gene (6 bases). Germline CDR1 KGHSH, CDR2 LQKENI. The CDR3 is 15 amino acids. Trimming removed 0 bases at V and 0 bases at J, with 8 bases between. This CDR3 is CASSPPGTYQETQYF. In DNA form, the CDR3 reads TGTGCCAGCTCACCACCTGGGACTTACCAAGAGACCCAGTACTTC.

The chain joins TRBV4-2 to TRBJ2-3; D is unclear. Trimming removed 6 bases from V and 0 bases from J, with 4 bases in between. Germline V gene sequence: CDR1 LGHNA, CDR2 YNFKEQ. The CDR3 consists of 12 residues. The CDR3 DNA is TGTGCCAGCAGGGGGAGCACAGATACGCAGTATTTT. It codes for CASRGSTDTQYF.

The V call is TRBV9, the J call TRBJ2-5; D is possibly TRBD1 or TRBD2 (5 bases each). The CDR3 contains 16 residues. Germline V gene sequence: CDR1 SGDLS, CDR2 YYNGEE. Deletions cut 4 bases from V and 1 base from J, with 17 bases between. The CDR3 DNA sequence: TGTGCCAGCAGCCCACGAGGCTCAGGGACCCAAGAGACCCAGTACTTC. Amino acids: CASSPRGSGTQETQYF. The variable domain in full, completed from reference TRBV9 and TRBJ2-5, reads DSGVTQTPKHLITATGQRVTLRCSPRSGDLSVYWYQQSLDQGLQFLIQYYNGEERAKGNILERFSAQQFPDLHSELNLSSLELGDSALYFCASSPRGSGTQETQYFGPGTRLLVL.

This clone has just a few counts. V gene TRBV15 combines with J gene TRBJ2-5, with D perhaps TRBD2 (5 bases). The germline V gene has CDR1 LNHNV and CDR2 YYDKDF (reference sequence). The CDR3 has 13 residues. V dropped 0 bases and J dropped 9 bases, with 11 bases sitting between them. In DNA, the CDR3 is TGTGCCACCAGCAGAGATCGGACTCAGGCCCAGTACTTC. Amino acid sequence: CATSRDRTQAQYF.

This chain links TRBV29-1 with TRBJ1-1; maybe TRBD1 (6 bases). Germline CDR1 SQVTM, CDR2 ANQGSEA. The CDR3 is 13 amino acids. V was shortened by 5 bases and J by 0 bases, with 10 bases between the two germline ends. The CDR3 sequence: CSVRGVLNTEAFF. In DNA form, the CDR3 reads TGCAGCGTTAGGGGGGTACTGAACACTGAAGCTTTCTTT.

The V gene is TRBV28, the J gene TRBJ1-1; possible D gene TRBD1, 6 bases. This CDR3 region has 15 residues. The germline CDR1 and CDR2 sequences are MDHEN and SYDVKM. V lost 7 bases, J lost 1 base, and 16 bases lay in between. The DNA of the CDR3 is TGTGCCAGCAACCAATCCGGGACAAGGAACACTGAAGCTTTCTTT. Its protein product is CASNQSGTRNTEAFF.

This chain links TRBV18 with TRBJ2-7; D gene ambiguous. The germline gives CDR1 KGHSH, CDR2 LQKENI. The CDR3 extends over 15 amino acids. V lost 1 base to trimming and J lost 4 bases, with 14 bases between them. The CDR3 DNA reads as TGTGCCAGCTCACCACGAAATCAGGTTGGGTACGAGCAGTACTTC. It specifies CASSPRNQVGYEQYF.

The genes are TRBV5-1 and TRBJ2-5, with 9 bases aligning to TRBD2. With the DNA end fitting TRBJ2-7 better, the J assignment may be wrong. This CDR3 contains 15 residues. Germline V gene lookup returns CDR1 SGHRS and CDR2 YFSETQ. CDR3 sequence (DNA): TGCGCCAGCAGCTTGTCAGGGCGACTAGCGGCCGAGCAGTACTTC. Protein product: CASSLSGRLAAEQYF.

The CDR3 spells CATSRDWTMGGTQYF. The CDR3 bases are TGTGCCACCAGCAGAGACTGGACGATGGGGGGGACCCAGTACTTC. The gene calls are TRBV15 and TRBJ2-5, with D perhaps matching TRBD2 (6 bases). The CDR3 consists of 15 residues. V was clipped by 0 bases and J by 7 bases, with 15 bases between them. Germline V CDR1 and CDR2: LNHNV, YYDKDF (reference sequence).

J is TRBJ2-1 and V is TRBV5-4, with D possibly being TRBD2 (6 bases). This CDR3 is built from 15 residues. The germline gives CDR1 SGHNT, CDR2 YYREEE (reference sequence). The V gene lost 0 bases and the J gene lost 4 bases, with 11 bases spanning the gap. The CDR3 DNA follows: TGTGCCAGCAGCTTGGGCGGGGAATTTTACAATGAGCAGTTCTTC. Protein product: CASSLGGEFYNEQFF.

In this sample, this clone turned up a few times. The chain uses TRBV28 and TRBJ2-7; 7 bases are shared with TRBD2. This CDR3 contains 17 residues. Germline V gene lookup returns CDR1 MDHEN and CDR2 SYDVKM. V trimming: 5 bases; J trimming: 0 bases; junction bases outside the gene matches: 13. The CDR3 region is CASSTPSSGLSSYEQYF. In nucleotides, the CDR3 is TGTGCCAGCAGTACCCCTTCTAGCGGTCTAAGCTCCTACGAGCAGTACTTC. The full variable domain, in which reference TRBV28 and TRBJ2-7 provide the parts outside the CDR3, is DVKVTQSSRYLVKRTGEKVFLECVQDMDHENMFWYRQDPGLGLRLIYFSYDVKMKEKGDIPEGYSVSREKKERFSLILESASTNQTSMYLCASSTPSSGLSSYEQYFGPGTRLTVT.

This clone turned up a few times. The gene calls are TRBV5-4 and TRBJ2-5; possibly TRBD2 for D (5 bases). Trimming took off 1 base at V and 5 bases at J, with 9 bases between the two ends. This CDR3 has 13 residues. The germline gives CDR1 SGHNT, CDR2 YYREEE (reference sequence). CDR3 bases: TGTGCCAGCAGCTTGCGGGAATGGGAGACCCAGTACTTC. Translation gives CASSLREWETQYF.

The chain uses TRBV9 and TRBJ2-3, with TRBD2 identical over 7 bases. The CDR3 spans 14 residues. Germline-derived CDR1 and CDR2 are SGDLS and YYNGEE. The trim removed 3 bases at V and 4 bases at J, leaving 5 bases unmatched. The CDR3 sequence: CASSGVGRADTQYF. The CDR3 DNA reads TGTGCCAGCAGCGGGGTTGGGAGGGCAGATACGCAGTATTTT.

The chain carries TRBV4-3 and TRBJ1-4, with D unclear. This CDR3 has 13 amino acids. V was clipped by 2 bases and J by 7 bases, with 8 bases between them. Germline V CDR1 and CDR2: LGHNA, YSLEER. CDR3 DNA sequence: TGCGCCAGCAGCCAACCCGGGGTTGAAAAACTGTTTTTT. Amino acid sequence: CASSQPGVEKLFF.

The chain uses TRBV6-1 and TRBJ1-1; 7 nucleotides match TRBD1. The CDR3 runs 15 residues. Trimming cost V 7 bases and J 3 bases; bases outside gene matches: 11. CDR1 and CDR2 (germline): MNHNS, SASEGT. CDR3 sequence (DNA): TGTGCCAGCAAGGTTCTCGCGCAGGGGGACACTGAAGCTTTCTTT. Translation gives CASKVLAQGDTEAFF.

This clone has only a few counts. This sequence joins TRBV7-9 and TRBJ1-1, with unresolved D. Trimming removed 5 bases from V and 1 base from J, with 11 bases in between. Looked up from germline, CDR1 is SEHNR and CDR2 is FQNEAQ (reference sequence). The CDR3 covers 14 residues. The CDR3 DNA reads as TGTGCCAGCAGCCTCCACGGGCCGAACACTGAAGCTTTCTTT. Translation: CASSLHGPNTEAFF.

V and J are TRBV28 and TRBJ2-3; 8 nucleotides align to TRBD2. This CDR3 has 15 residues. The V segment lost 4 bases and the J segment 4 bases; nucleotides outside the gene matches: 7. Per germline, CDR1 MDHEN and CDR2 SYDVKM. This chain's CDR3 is CASSSPGTSSDTQYF. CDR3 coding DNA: TGTGCCAGCAGTTCCCCCGGGACTAGTTCAGATACGCAGTATTTT.

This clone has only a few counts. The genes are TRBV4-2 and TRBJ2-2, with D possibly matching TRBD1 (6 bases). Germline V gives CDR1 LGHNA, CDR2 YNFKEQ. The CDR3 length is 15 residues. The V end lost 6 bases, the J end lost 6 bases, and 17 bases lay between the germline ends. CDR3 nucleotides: TGTGCCAGCAGATGGGACAACGAGGTATCCGGGGAGCTGTTTTTT. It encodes CASRWDNEVSGELFF.

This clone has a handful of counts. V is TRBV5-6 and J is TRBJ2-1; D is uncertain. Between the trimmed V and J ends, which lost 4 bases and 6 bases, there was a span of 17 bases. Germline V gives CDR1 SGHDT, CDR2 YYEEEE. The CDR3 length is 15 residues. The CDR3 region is CASSPYLAISNEQFF. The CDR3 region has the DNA TGTGCCAGCAGCCCCTATTTGGCGATTTCCAATGAGCAGTTCTTC.

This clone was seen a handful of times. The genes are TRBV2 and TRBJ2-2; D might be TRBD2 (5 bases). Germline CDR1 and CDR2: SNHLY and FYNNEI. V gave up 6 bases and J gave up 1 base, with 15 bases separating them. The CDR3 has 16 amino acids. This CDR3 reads CASSASSPRNTGELFF. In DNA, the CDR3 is TGTGCCAGCAGCGCCTCTAGCCCCAGGAACACCGGGGAGCTGTTTTTT.

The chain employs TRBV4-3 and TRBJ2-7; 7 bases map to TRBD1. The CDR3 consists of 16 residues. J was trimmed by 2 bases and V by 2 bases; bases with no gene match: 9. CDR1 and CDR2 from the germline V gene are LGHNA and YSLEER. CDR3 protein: CASSQRLTGTPYEQYF. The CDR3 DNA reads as TGCGCCAGCAGCCAAAGGCTGACAGGGACCCCCTACGAGCAGTACTTC.

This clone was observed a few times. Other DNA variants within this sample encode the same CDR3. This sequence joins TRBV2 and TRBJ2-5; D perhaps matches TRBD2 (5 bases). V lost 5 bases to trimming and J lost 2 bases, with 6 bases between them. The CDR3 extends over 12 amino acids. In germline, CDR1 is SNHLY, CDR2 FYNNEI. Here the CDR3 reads CASSRGQETQYF. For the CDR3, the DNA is TGTGCCAGCAGTCGGGGTCAAGAGACCCAGTACTTC.

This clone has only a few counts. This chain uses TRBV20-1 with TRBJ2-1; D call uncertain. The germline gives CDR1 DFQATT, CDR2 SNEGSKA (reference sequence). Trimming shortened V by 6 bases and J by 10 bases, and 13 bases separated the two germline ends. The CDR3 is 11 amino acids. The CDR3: CSASYIPEQFF. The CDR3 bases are TGCAGTGCCTCATACATCCCAGAGCAGTTCTTC.

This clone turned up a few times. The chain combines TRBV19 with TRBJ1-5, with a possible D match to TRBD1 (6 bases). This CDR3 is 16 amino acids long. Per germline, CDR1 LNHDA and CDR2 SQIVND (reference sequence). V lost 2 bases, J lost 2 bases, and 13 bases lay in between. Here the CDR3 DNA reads TGTGCCAGTAGTATACTTCAGGGGCACGGCAATCAGCCCCAGCATTTT. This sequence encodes CASSILQGHGNQPQHF.